This T cell receptor beta chain was profiled in a study of blood T cell repertoires in COVID-19 (dated by TCRdb to the early 2020s). Describing the broader study: The collaborator samples originated in the United States, Italy and Spain and spanned the acute and convalescent phases of COVID-19. The material from the prospective study consisted of cDNA or gDNA derived from T cells, B-cell-depleted T cells, or PBMCs. Deeply sampled blood TCRbeta repertoires from subjects exposed to, actively infected with, or recovered from COVID-19 were included in the dataset. The repertoires were made available in a free public database intended to serve as a resource for research on the immune response to SARS-CoV-2. The samples were drawn from two sources: the first 160 participants of the ongoing ImmuneRACE study, and fewer than 1,500 subjects contributed by 6 global collaborators. Sample metadata almost always included a de-identified subject ID, COVID-19 status, age in years and sex. Where available, HLA class I and class II types were obtained from metadata supplied by the sample provider rather than from assay-based typing.

A remark on this clone: Its antigen remains unidentified. No base-level quality is on record; no much larger clone is a single base apart.

TCRbeta CDR3 regions were amplified from genomic DNA by means of the immunoSEQ Assay, a bias-controlled multiplex PCR. The authors processed their data as follows. The number of nucleated cells in each sample was estimated from the amplification of reference gene primers within the assay. To quantify the absolute abundance of each unique TCRbeta CDR3 rearrangement, sequence reads were collapsed and filtered. Productive Simpson clonality was computed per sample as the square root of Simpson's diversity index over productive rearrangements. The table was pulled from immuneACCESS by TCRdb, which kept in-frame rearrangements only. Such tables lose some clones; where checked, under half of the loss comes from unresolved V genes, and the rest has no known cause. V, J and clone size are taken as reported in that table, and D and trimming were inferred from the DNA itself. For this sample the table gives 95,000 to 150,000 clones, of which 75% to 90% were detected only once. Jointly, the top ten make up roughly a quarter of the sample.

Including cysteine and phenylalanine, the CDR3 has 15 amino acids. Just CDR3 DNA is preserved here, 45 bases in frame from base 1. CDR1 is given as KGHSH and CDR2 as LQKENI, both from the germline V gene. V drops 6 bases and J drops 5 bases, leaving 16 bases in between. General conclusions and limits of the study: How much clinical and demographic metadata was included differed by source and by participant, and the metadata was provided uncurated.

Each collaborating institution followed its own protocols to collect whole blood in K2EDTA tubes. For TCRbeta analysis, collaborators shipped samples in one of three forms: frozen whole blood, isolated PBMCs, or DNA extracted from either of those sample types. The chain joins TRBV18 to TRBJ1-4, and TRBD1 may be the D gene, going by 6 matching bases. What was sequenced was peripheral blood. This TCR came from a man between 65 and 85 years old with active or convalescent COVID-19. The DNA is as follows: TGTGCCAGCTCCAAAGCACAGGGTTTGAATGAAAAACTGTTTTTT. The translation is CASSKAQGLNEKLFF.